Listed below are T cell receptor beta chains from one sample, sequenced in a study of blood T cells in healthy people across ages. A single record per CDR3 protein comes from TCRdb applying MiXCR to the 5' RACE reads. The sample includes 700,000 to 1,000,000 distinct CDR3 sequences, under 55% of them seen just once. Source material: blood. These receptors came from a man in his fifties or sixties in good health. Each CDR3 is given with its conserved first and last residue. The D gene is left open where the match is weak. The listing skips clone size in some rows; elsewhere it reads once, few, many or a size class.

V: TRBV5-5
size: NA
D: NA
J: TRBJ2-7
DNA: TGTGCCAGCAGCAACGACGTAGGCCCCTACGAGCAGTACTTC
CDR3: CASSNDVGPYEQYF

V: TRBV7-2
size: NA
D: NA
J: TRBJ1-3
DNA: TGTGCCAGCAGGGAGGGGCCCACTGGAAACACCATATATTTT
CDR3: CASREGPTGNTIYF

V: TRBV6-2/TRBV6-3
size: NA
D: TRBD1
J: TRBJ2-7
DNA: TGTGCCAGCAGACACAGGGGCTACGAGCAGTACTTC
CDR3: CASRHRGYEQYF

V: TRBV24-1
size: few
D: NA
J: TRBJ2-5
DNA: TGTGCCACCAGTGATACCGGGACTTGGACCCAGTACTTC
CDR3: CATSDTGTWTQYF

V: TRBV4-2
size: few
D: TRBD2
J: TRBJ2-3
DNA: TGTGCCAGCAGCCAAGATCGGCTAGTGAGGGGACTAGCGGGGGGAGATACGCAGTATTTT
CDR3: CASSQDRLVRGLAGGDTQYF

V: TRBV9
size: NA
D: NA
J: TRBJ2-7
DNA: TGTGCCAGCAGCGTAGGTCTAGCGCAGGGCCAGTACTTC
CDR3: CASSVGLAQGQYF

V: TRBV6-6
size: few
D: NA
J: TRBJ2-5
DNA: TGTGCCAGCAGGGGGAAGGGCCTGGCGGGGTGGGAGTACTTC
CDR3: CASRGKGLAGWEYF

V: TRBV6-6
size: NA
D: NA
J: TRBJ2-1
DNA: TGTGCCAGCAGTGACCCCAGGGAAGGGGAGACCCAGTTCTTC
CDR3: CASSDPREGETQFF

V: TRBV5-1
size: many
D: TRBD2
J: TRBJ2-1
DNA: TGCGCCAGCAGCTACACCGGACTAGCGGGCGTCTACAATGAGCAGTTCTTC
CDR3: CASSYTGLAGVYNEQFF

V: TRBV12-3/TRBV12-4
size: NA
D: NA
J: TRBJ2-7
DNA: TGTGCCAGCAGCCCCCAGGGTTCGGGCTCCTACGAGCAGTACTTC
CDR3: CASSPQGSGSYEQYF

V: TRBV10-2
size: few
D: NA
J: TRBJ1-2
DNA: TGCGCCAGCACCTTCGGGGCCGTAGATGGCTACACCTTC
CDR3: CASTFGAVDGYTF

V: TRBV6-1
size: NA
D: NA
J: TRBJ2-7
DNA: TGTGCCAGCAGTGTAGACGCTTTGGGACAACTCAAAACCCACGAGCAGTACTTC
CDR3: CASSVDALGQLKTHEQYF

V: TRBV7-9
size: few
D: NA
J: TRBJ2-7
DNA: TGTGCCAGCAGCCCGACTGACCCGGACCTGGCACAGTACTTC
CDR3: CASSPTDPDLAQYF

V: TRBV6-2/TRBV6-3
size: NA
D: NA
J: TRBJ2-1
DNA: TGTGCCAGCAGGCCCGGGGGCCCATCCTACAACGAGCAGTTCTTC
CDR3: CASRPGGPSYNEQFF

V: TRBV3-1
size: NA
D: NA
J: TRBJ1-2
DNA: TGTGCCAGCAGCCCCAGGCGCGCCAGTGGCTACACCTTC
CDR3: CASSPRRASGYTF

V: TRBV2
size: few
D: TRBD2
J: TRBJ2-1
DNA: TGTGCCAGCAGGGGGGTTAGCGGGGGATTTGAGCAGTTCTTC
CDR3: CASRGVSGGFEQFF

V: TRBV5-1
size: few
D: TRBD2
J: TRBJ2-1
DNA: TGCGCCAGCAGCCCGGCGATGGCTAGCGGGGACTACAATGAGCAGTTCTTC
CDR3: CASSPAMASGDYNEQFF

V: TRBV20-1
size: NA
D: NA
J: TRBJ2-1
DNA: TGCAGTGCTAGAGCCCCCGTCGGGCTGGGAAATGAGCAGTTCTTC
CDR3: CSARAPVGLGNEQFF

V: TRBV4-3
size: NA
D: NA
J: TRBJ2-7
DNA: TGCGCCAGCAGCCAAGATGTCCAAATCTACGAGCAGTACTTC
CDR3: CASSQDVQIYEQYF

V: TRBV12-3/TRBV12-4
size: NA
D: NA
J: TRBJ1-2
DNA: TGTGCCAGTAGGACAGCACTCACAGGGGGCTACACCTTC
CDR3: CASRTALTGGYTF

V: TRBV5-4
size: NA
D: NA
J: TRBJ2-5
DNA: TGTGCCAGCAGCTTGCGGACTCAAGACGAGACCCAGTACTTC
CDR3: CASSLRTQDETQYF

V: TRBV14
size: NA
D: NA
J: TRBJ2-1
DNA: TGTGCCAGCAGCCAAGACGTGGGCAAAAACAATGAGCAGTTCTTC
CDR3: CASSQDVGKNNEQFF

V: TRBV3-1
size: NA
D: NA
J: TRBJ2-5
DNA: TGTGCCAGCAGTGATACAATTTTTCCAAGGACCCAGTACTTC
CDR3: CASSDTIFPRTQYF

V: TRBV6-2/TRBV6-3
size: NA
D: TRBD1
J: TRBJ1-1
DNA: TGTGCCAGCAGTAAGTTGGGACAGGGGCCGGCTGAAGCTTTCTTT
CDR3: CASSKLGQGPAEAFF

V: TRBV7-2
size: NA
D: TRBD1
J: TRBJ2-1
DNA: TGTGCCAGCAGCTTCAGGGGGCAAGGGTACAATGAGCAGTTCTTC
CDR3: CASSFRGQGYNEQFF

V: TRBV13
size: few
D: NA
J: TRBJ1-6
DNA: TGTGCCAGCAGCTTACCGGGGTCTGCTTCACCCCTCCACTTT
CDR3: CASSLPGSASPLHF

V: TRBV20-1
size: NA
D: TRBD2
J: TRBJ2-5
DNA: TGCAGTGCTAGAGGGGGACTAGCGGGGGTGCAAGAGACCCAGTACTTC
CDR3: CSARGGLAGVQETQYF

V: TRBV5-1
size: NA
D: NA
J: TRBJ2-1
DNA: TGCGCCAGCAGCTTGTCGTGGACCTCCTACAATGAGCAGTTCTTC
CDR3: CASSLSWTSYNEQFF

V: TRBV7-9
size: NA
D: NA
J: TRBJ1-2
DNA: TGTGCCAGCACCGTAGGGGCCGGGCTGTTCTATGGCTACACCTTC
CDR3: CASTVGAGLFYGYTF

V: TRBV10-3
size: NA
D: NA
J: TRBJ2-3
DNA: TGTGCCATCAGGGCCTTAGAGGCAACAGATACGCAGTATTTT
CDR3: CAIRALEATDTQYF

V: TRBV20-1
size: few
D: NA
J: TRBJ1-5
DNA: TGCAGTGCCACAACAGGGCGGAGCAATCAGCCCCAGCATTTT
CDR3: CSATTGRSNQPQHF